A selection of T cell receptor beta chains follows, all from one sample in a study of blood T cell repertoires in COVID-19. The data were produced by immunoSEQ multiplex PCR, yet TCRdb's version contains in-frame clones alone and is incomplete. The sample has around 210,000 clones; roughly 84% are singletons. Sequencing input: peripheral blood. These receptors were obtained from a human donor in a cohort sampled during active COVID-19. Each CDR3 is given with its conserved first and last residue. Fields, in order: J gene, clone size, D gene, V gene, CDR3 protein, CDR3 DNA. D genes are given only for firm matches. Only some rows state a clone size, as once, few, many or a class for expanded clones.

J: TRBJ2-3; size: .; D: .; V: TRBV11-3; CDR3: CATSRGSTDTQYF; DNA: TGTGCCACATCCCGGGGGAGCACAGATACGCAGTATTTT
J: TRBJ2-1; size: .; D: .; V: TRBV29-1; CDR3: CSVGRPGLTSYNEQFF; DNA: TGCAGCGTTGGGCGACCGGGACTCACATCCTACAATGAGCAGTTCTTC
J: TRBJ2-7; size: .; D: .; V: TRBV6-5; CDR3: CASSLLDYYEQYF; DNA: TGTGCCAGCTCCCTGTTAGATTACTACGAGCAGTACTTC
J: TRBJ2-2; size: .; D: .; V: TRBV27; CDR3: CASSFTGVTGELFF; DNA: TGTGCCAGCAGTTTCACGGGGGTAACGGGGGAGCTGTTTTTT
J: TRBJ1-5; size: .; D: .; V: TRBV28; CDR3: CASSLYSRDRLNQPQHF; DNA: TGTGCCAGCAGTTTATACTCACGAGACAGGCTCAATCAGCCCCAGCATTTT
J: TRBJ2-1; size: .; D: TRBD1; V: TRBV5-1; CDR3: CASSPQGAIYNEQFF; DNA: TGCGCCAGCAGCCCGCAGGGGGCCATATACAATGAGCAGTTCTTC
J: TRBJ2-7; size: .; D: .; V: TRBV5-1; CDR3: CASSLGRIDYEQYF; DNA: TGCGCCAGCAGCTTGGGGAGGATCGACTACGAGCAGTACTTC
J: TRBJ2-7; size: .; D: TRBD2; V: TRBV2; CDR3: CASGSPGTIPYEQYF; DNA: TGTGCCAGCGGAAGCCCCGGGACTATTCCTTACGAGCAGTACTTC
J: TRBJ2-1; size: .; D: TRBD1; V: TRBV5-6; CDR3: CASSLRDRRLYNEQFF; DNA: TGTGCCAGCAGCTTGAGGGACAGGAGACTCTACAATGAGCAGTTCTTC
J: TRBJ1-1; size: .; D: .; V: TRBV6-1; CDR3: CASSEVREAFF; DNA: TGTGCCAGCAGTGAAGTGAGGGAGGCTTTCTTT
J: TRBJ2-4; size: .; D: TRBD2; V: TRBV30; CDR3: CAWSVGTSGRNIQYF; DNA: TGTGCCTGGAGTGTAGGGACTAGCGGGAGAAACATTCAGTACTTC
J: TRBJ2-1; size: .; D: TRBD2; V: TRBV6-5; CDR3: CASSPGTSANNEQFF; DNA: TGTGCCAGCAGCCCAGGGACTAGCGCAAACAATGAGCAGTTCTTC
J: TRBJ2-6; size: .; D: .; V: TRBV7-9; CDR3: CASSSGDWGYSGANVLTF; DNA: TGTGCCAGCAGCTCGGGGGACTGGGGTTACTCTGGGGCCAACGTCCTGACTTTC
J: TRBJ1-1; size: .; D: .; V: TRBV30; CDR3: CAWGGRNTEAFF; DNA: TGTGCCTGGGGGGGCAGGAACACTGAAGCTTTCTTT
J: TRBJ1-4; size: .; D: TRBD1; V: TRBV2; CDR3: CASSEDRGGEKLFF; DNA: TGTGCCAGCAGCGAAGACAGGGGGGGCGAAAAACTGTTTTTT
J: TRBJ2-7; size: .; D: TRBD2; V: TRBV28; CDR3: CASSLNRLARSYEQYF; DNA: TGTGCCAGCAGTTTAAACAGACTAGCTAGGTCCTACGAGCAGTACTTC
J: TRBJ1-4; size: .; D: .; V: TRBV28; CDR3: CASSLSGSTNEKLFF; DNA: TGTGCCAGCAGTTTATCGGGGTCAACTAATGAAAAACTGTTTTTT
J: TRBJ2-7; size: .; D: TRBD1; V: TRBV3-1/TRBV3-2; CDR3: CASSQASGGVYEQYF; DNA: TGTGCCAGCAGCCAAGCCTCAGGGGGCGTATACGAGCAGTACTTC
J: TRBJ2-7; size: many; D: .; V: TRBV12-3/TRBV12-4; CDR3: CASSPGNEQYF; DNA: TGTGCCAGCAGTCCCGGGAACGAGCAGTACTTC
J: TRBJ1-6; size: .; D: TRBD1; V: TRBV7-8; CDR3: CASSSGTGGLGSPLHF; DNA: TGTGCCAGCAGCTCCGGGACAGGGGGCCTTGGATCACCCCTCCACTTT
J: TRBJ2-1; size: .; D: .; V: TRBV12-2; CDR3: CASRLGTSWDEQFF; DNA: TGTGCAAGTCGCTTAGGGACTTCGTGGGATGAGCAGTTCTTC
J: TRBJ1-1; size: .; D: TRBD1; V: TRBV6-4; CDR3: CASRLTGGGGNTEAFF; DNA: TGTGCCAGCAGGTTAACAGGGGGCGGTGGGAACACTGAAGCTTTCTTT